This TCR beta chain was found in a study of cytomegalovirus exposure and HLA in healthy donors. Findings of the study overall: Reports showed the classifier diagnosing cytomegalovirus status with high specificity and sensitivity.

Only one count was recorded for this clone. Its antigen is as yet unknown. TCRdb keeps only in-frame clones here, not all; method: immunoSEQ multiplex PCR. Here the sample spans 200,000 to 300,000 clones, more than 75% being singletons. The CDR3 consists of 14 residues. Germline-derived CDR1 and CDR2 are MDHEN and SYDVKM. J was trimmed by 7 bases and V by 5 bases; bases with no gene match: 7. This sequence was found in a man aged 18 to 30 in good health and CMV-seronegative. This rearrangement joins TRBV28 to TRBJ2-7; 11 positions agree with TRBD1. Sequenced input: PBMCs. CDR3 in DNA: TGTGCCAGCAGTCAAGGACAGGGGGCGGGTGAGCAGTACTTC. Amino acid sequence: CASSQGQGAGEQYF.